Below, 8 T cell receptor beta chains from the same sample are listed, as sequenced in a study of T cell responses to AZD1222 COVID-19 vaccine. The protocol was immunoSEQ multiplex PCR, while the TCRdb copy is restricted to in-frame clones and leaves out a portion. Here the sample spans 150,000 to 200,000 clones, about 87% being singletons. Source: peripheral blood, taken on day 0 of AZD1222 vaccination. The receptor set was obtained from an adult in good health.

The rearrangement links TRBV2 to TRBJ1-6; TRBD1 agrees at 7 bases. This CDR3 contains 15 residues. The V and J ends lost 7 bases and 6 bases, in that order; junction bases with no gene match: 9. CDR1 SNHLY and CDR2 FYNNEI come from the germline V gene. In DNA form, the CDR3 reads TGTGCCAGCACGCCCGGGACAGCTACTAATTCACCCCTCCACTTT. Translated, it gives CASTPGTATNSPLHF.

This clone was counted only a few times. V and J are TRBV30 and TRBJ2-1; TRBD2 matches at 9 bases. There are 14 residues in the CDR3. The V segment lost 2 bases and the J segment 10 bases; nucleotides outside the gene matches: 9. Germline assignment: CDR1 GTSNPN and CDR2 SVGIG (reference sequence). CDR3 in DNA: TGTGCCTGGAGTTTTGGACTAGCGCATCGGGAGCAGTTCTTC. Its translation is CAWSFGLAHREQFF.

The V call is TRBV6-6, the J call TRBJ1-5; 7 bases align to TRBD1. Germline lookup yields CDR1 MNHNY and CDR2 SVGAGI (reference sequence). This CDR3 contains 16 residues. The trim removed 2 bases at V and 2 bases at J, leaving 6 bases unmatched. CDR3 in amino acids: CASSYKQGNGNQPQHF. The CDR3 region has the DNA TGTGCCAGCAGTTACAAACAGGGGAATGGCAATCAGCCCCAGCATTTT.

Of note for this clone: The same CDR3 can be traced to other DNA sequences in this sample. V gene TRBV3-1 (or the pseudogene TRBV3-2) combines with J gene TRBJ2-7, with D uncertain. The CDR3 covers 11 residues. V was shortened by 1 base and J by 3 bases, with 1 base between the two germline ends. Germline V lookup: CDR1 LGHDT, CDR2 YNNKEL (reference sequence). DNA of the CDR3: TGTGCCAGCAGCCAAGTCTACGAGCAGTACTTC. This sequence encodes CASSQVYEQYF.

V is TRBV4-3 and J is TRBJ2-5, with a tentative D call TRBD1 (5 bases). The ends were cut back, 4 bases at V and 5 bases at J, with 14 bases in the middle. Per germline, CDR1 LGHNA and CDR2 YSLEER. The CDR3 is 14 residues long. CDR3 residues: CASSPSPGRETQYF. The CDR3 coding sequence is TGCGCCAGCAGCCCATCTCCAGGGCGGGAGACCCAGTACTTC.

The chain employs TRBV10-3 and TRBJ1-1; 10 nucleotides line up with TRBD1. Germline loops: CDR1 ENHRY, CDR2 SYGVKD. Unmatched junction bases numbered 8, after V lost 5 bases and J lost 5 bases. CDR3 length: 15 residues. The CDR3 loop is CAISPDRTGGTEAFF. CDR3 coding DNA: TGTGCCATCAGTCCGGACCGGACAGGGGGGACTGAAGCTTTCTTT.

The rearrangement joins TRBV7-9 to TRBJ1-2; 7 positions match TRBD1. CDR1 is SEHNR and CDR2 is FQNEAQ in the germline V gene (reference sequence). With V trimmed by 5 bases and J by 7 bases, 19 bases remained unmatched. The CDR3 is 17 amino acids. The DNA of the CDR3 is TGTGCCAGCAGCCCCTCCCGGTGGCAGGGGGAGGCTCGTGGCTACACCTTC. Its translation is CASSPSRWQGEARGYTF.

The chain carries TRBV3-1 (or the pseudogene TRBV3-2) and TRBJ2-7, with no clear D. The CDR3 extends over 15 amino acids. From germline, CDR1 is LGHDT and CDR2 YNNKEL (reference sequence). The germline V and J ends were trimmed by 1 base and 3 bases, with 13 bases remaining between them. The CDR3 region has the DNA TGTGCCAGCAGCCAAGTGATGGATCGGGTCTACGAGCAGTACTTC. Amino acid sequence: CASSQVMDRVYEQYF.